A selection of T cell receptor beta chains follows, all from one sample in a study of regulatory T cells in long-lasting Graves disease. TCRdb re-derived calls from the multiplex PCR reads in MiXCR, one entry per CDR3 protein. Here the sample spans roughly 560,000 distinct CDR3 sequences, about 16% being singletons. This sample was also put to use in a study of T cells in Graves' hyperthyroidism and ophthalmopathy.

This material consisted of peripheral blood mononuclear cells (PBMCs), taken at new diagnosis, from a patient treated with antithyroid drugs. The receptors were gathered from a middle-aged woman with Graves disease. The CDR3 runs from the conserved cysteine through the conserved F or W.

V: TRBV18
CDR3: CASSRRTSGGFETQYF

V: TRBV6-1
CDR3: CASSPVANYGYTF

V: TRBV2
CDR3: CASRTSGAYQETQYF

V: TRBV18
CDR3: CASSPGHLAGYYGYTF

V: TRBV20-1
CDR3: CSARAPGGAHYEQYF

V: TRBV6-1
CDR3: CASTVPGQDVAFF

V: TRBV19
CDR3: CASTTTNYGYTF

V: TRBV4-1
CDR3: CASSQDPGINSPLHF

V: TRBV19
CDR3: CASTAYGQSYNEQFF

V: TRBV5-1
CDR3: CASSLEGNSYNEQFF

V: TRBV5-1
CDR3: CASSLVGGFDADTQYF

V: TRBV12-3/TRBV12-4
CDR3: CASSLADIYEQYF

V: TRBV6-1
CDR3: CASRLTDSYEQYF

V: TRBV3-1
CDR3: CASSQQGPTDTQYF

V: TRBV5-8
CDR3: CASSTTFTDTQYF

V: TRBV2
CDR3: CASKGYEQYF

V: TRBV27
CDR3: CASSRDRGANYGYTF

V: TRBV12-3/TRBV12-4
CDR3: CASSLRGLNQPQHF

V: TRBV18
CDR3: CASSRDRANTEAFF

V: TRBV3-1
CDR3: CASSASSSNTEAFF